These 6 T cell receptor beta chains came from one sample sequenced in a study of cytomegalovirus exposure and HLA in healthy donors. Use of 60 Vbeta and 13 Jbeta primers characterized the PCR. Data came from immunoSEQ multiplex PCR; TCRdb stores just in-frame clones and leaves some out. The sample includes roughly 190,000 clones, roughly four fifths of them seen just once. Specimen: PBMCs. The receptors shown here come from a man aged 18 to 35 in good health and CMV-seronegative.

This rearrangement joins TRBV9 to TRBJ2-7; no firm D call. Trimming shortened V by 3 bases and J by 1 base, and 8 bases separated the two germline ends. The germline gives CDR1 SGDLS, CDR2 YYNGEE. The CDR3 spans 13 residues. The CDR3 coding sequence is TGTGCCAGCAGCGACGAGTGGTCCTACGAGCAGTACTTC. This translates into CASSDEWSYEQYF. Looking up the rest from reference TRBV9 and TRBJ2-7 gives the full variable domain: DSGVTQTPKHLITATGQRVTLRCSPRSGDLSVYWYQQSLDQGLQFLIQYYNGEERAKGNILERFSAQQFPDLHSELNLSSLELGDSALYFCASSDEWSYEQYFGPGTRLTVT.

This chain uses TRBV10-3 with TRBJ1-2, with 8 bases matching TRBD1. The CDR3 is 13 amino acids. Trimming cost V 7 bases and J 8 bases; bases outside gene matches: 9. Germline V gene sequence: CDR1 ENHRY, CDR2 SYGVKD. The CDR3 region has the DNA TGTGCCATCACCACAGGGTCAGGGGGCGGCTACACCTTC. Protein: CAITTGSGGGYTF.

This clone came up once. This chain joins TRBV6-5 and TRBJ2-5; 7 bases agree with TRBD2. Germline V gene data show CDR1 as MNHEY and CDR2 as SVGAGI. The length of the CDR3 is 15 residues. V was pared by 0 bases and J by 2 bases, with 3 bases of the junction left unmatched. The CDR3 loop reads CASSYSQRGQETQYF. The CDR3 region has the DNA TGTGCCAGCAGTTACTCACAGCGGGGTCAAGAGACCCAGTACTTC.

This clone showed up just once. This chain links TRBV4-2 with TRBJ1-2; D is perhaps TRBD1 (6 bases). V was clipped by 0 bases and J by 2 bases, with 10 bases between them. This CDR3 is built from 15 residues. Germline values: CDR1 LGHNA, CDR2 YNFKEQ. Written as DNA, the CDR3 is TGTGCCAGCAGCCAAGATATGCAGGGGAACTATGGCTACACCTTC. Translated: CASSQDMQGNYGYTF.

The chain employs TRBV7-9 and TRBJ2-1; no definite D call. V was clipped by 1 base and J by 6 bases, with 4 bases between them. The CDR3 contains 12 residues. Germline V lookup: CDR1 SEHNR, CDR2 FQNEAQ (reference sequence). The CDR3 sequence is CASSLDFNEQFF. DNA of the CDR3: TGTGCCAGCAGCTTAGACTTCAATGAGCAGTTCTTC.

V is TRBV5-8 and J is TRBJ1-4; 9 bases are shared with TRBD1. The CDR3 runs 15 residues. The germline V gene has CDR1 SGHTS and CDR2 YDEGEE. J lost 7 bases, V lost 3 bases, and 7 bases had no gene match. The CDR3 loop is CASSWGQGWSEKLFF. The DNA of the CDR3 is TGTGCCAGCAGCTGGGGACAGGGATGGAGTGAAAAACTGTTTTTT.